A selection of T cell receptor beta chains follows, all from one sample in a study of shared clonotypes between healthy human individuals. TCRdb keeps only in-frame clones here, not all; method: immunoSEQ multiplex PCR. Of about 2.3 million clones listed, roughly 90% are singletons. The sample was naive CD4+ T cells from PBMCs. These receptors were collected from a man in his late teens or twenties in good health. Some clones in this sample may be carry-over from other donors' samples. CDR3s include the opening cysteine and the closing phenylalanine or tryptophan.

j_gene: TRBJ2-1; v_gene: TRBV6-5; CDR3aa: CASSYRLAGVGEQFF
j_gene: TRBJ2-7; v_gene: TRBV5-1; CDR3aa: CASSLGAGGSYEQYF
j_gene: TRBJ2-1; v_gene: TRBV5-5; CDR3aa: CASSTRAGQGEQFF
j_gene: TRBJ1-4; v_gene: TRBV7-9; CDR3aa: CASSYTNEKLFF
j_gene: TRBJ2-3; v_gene: TRBV7-2; CDR3aa: CASSRLGYTDTQYF
j_gene: .; v_gene: TRBV28; CDR3aa: CASSPPGQPNYEQYF
j_gene: TRBJ1-5; v_gene: TRBV30; CDR3aa: CAWSGQGRTPQHF
j_gene: TRBJ1-2; v_gene: TRBV19; CDR3aa: CASSIDSLSYGYTF
j_gene: TRBJ2-1; v_gene: TRBV5-1; CDR3aa: CASSPVPGDEQFF
j_gene: TRBJ1-3; v_gene: TRBV10-2; CDR3aa: CASSESRPGQSGNTIYF
j_gene: TRBJ1-6; v_gene: TRBV10-3; CDR3aa: CAAKGASASPLHF
j_gene: TRBJ2-2; v_gene: TRBV13; CDR3aa: CASSLSVEANTGELFF
j_gene: TRBJ1-1; v_gene: TRBV7-3; CDR3aa: CASSLVHLNTEAFF
j_gene: TRBJ2-2; v_gene: TRBV5-1; CDR3aa: CASSSLRGDSTGELFF
j_gene: TRBJ2-7; v_gene: TRBV10-3; CDR3aa: CALGKYEQYF
j_gene: TRBJ2-3; v_gene: TRBV28; CDR3aa: CASTNPGLTSHTQYF
j_gene: TRBJ2-1; v_gene: TRBV4-1; CDR3aa: CASSHPEVNEQFF
j_gene: TRBJ2-6; v_gene: TRBV28; CDR3aa: CASSFFSGANVLTF
j_gene: TRBJ2-3; v_gene: TRBV5-1; CDR3aa: CASSLGTETDTQYF
j_gene: TRBJ2-7; v_gene: TRBV28; CDR3aa: CATNNPGTASSYEQYF
j_gene: TRBJ1-5; v_gene: TRBV19; CDR3aa: CASSISGPSPNQPQHF
j_gene: TRBJ2-5; v_gene: TRBV5-1; CDR3aa: CASSFLTPPQETQYF
j_gene: TRBJ1-2; v_gene: TRBV5-1; CDR3aa: CASSPRDSGGYTF
j_gene: TRBJ1-1; v_gene: TRBV5-1; CDR3aa: CASSFRGGTEAFF
j_gene: TRBJ2-3; v_gene: TRBV5-6; CDR3aa: CASSLDSLTDTQYF
j_gene: TRBJ2-5; v_gene: TRBV7-7; CDR3aa: CASSLGSGDQETQYF
j_gene: TRBJ2-1; v_gene: TRBV7-6; CDR3aa: CASSRGPSGGNEQFF
j_gene: TRBJ1-2; v_gene: TRBV5-8; CDR3aa: CASSFGAGGPGTNYGYTF
j_gene: TRBJ2-3; v_gene: TRBV20-1; CDR3aa: CSGGDTQYF
j_gene: TRBJ1-2; v_gene: TRBV11-2; CDR3aa: CASRRPAGEPVGYTF
j_gene: TRBJ2-3; v_gene: TRBV30; CDR3aa: CAWSIRDRRTDTQYF
j_gene: TRBJ1-5; v_gene: TRBV6-6; CDR3aa: CASSYSGLLNQPQHF
j_gene: TRBJ2-2; v_gene: TRBV10-3; CDR3aa: CAINTGLAGANTGELFF
j_gene: TRBJ2-5; v_gene: TRBV19; CDR3aa: CASSIRGQETQYF
j_gene: TRBJ2-7; v_gene: TRBV7-8; CDR3aa: CASSTDRGFYEQYF
j_gene: TRBJ2-2; v_gene: TRBV30; CDR3aa: CAWSQAPANTGELFF
j_gene: TRBJ2-1; v_gene: TRBV30; CDR3aa: CASSPGSYNEQFF
j_gene: TRBJ2-1; v_gene: TRBV9; CDR3aa: CASSVVGDNSYNEQFF
j_gene: TRBJ2-7; v_gene: TRBV15; CDR3aa: CATSRSFGRGEYEQYF
j_gene: TRBJ1-6; v_gene: TRBV5-1; CDR3aa: CASSTNNSPLHF
j_gene: TRBJ2-7; v_gene: TRBV9; CDR3aa: CASSNSGRAYEQYF
j_gene: TRBJ2-7; v_gene: TRBV11-1; CDR3aa: CASSPPTSGYEQYF
j_gene: TRBJ1-3; v_gene: TRBV5-4; CDR3aa: CASSLRTGVASGNTIYF
j_gene: TRBJ2-1; v_gene: TRBV19; CDR3aa: CASSRAGSSGRPYYNEQFF
j_gene: TRBJ2-7; v_gene: TRBV5-4; CDR3aa: CASSPEGGRTHYEQYF
j_gene: TRBJ2-7; v_gene: TRBV7-9; CDR3aa: CASSLQRAGGEQYF
j_gene: TRBJ2-2; v_gene: TRBV9; CDR3aa: CASSGRSGSLTGELFF
j_gene: TRBJ1-2; v_gene: TRBV28; CDR3aa: CASSSLQGPGYTF
j_gene: TRBJ2-1; v_gene: TRBV11-2; CDR3aa: CASSQGQTTYNEQFF
j_gene: TRBJ2-1; v_gene: TRBV25-1; CDR3aa: CASSDQGTVRMRQFF
j_gene: TRBJ2-3; v_gene: TRBV5-1; CDR3aa: CASSLGLSTDTQYF
j_gene: TRBJ2-2; v_gene: TRBV19; CDR3aa: CASRTIQTGNTGELFF
j_gene: TRBJ1-1; v_gene: TRBV11-3; CDR3aa: CASRGGGNTEAFF
j_gene: TRBJ1-1; v_gene: TRBV5-1; CDR3aa: CASSLGSTGVGTEAFF
j_gene: TRBJ1-2; v_gene: TRBV6-5; CDR3aa: CASSYRDRGWGYTF
j_gene: TRBJ1-5; v_gene: TRBV19; CDR3aa: CASSMSARAGPQHF
j_gene: TRBJ2-7; v_gene: TRBV4-1; CDR3aa: CASSQPGTGVYEQYF
j_gene: TRBJ1-5; v_gene: TRBV5-1; CDR3aa: CASSLQGSNQPQHF
j_gene: TRBJ2-7; v_gene: TRBV7-9; CDR3aa: CASSSGGTYEQYF